The 19 T cell receptor beta chains given below trace back to one sample, sequenced in a study of beta chain features in type 1 diabetes. Study conclusions and caveats: In all four CD4+ subsets, TCRB CDR3 length was significantly, moderately reduced in type 1 diabetes.

These receptors have no identified antigens. Expressed TCRB transcripts were sequenced because the entire RNA isolate underwent reverse transcription. The data were produced by immunoSEQ multiplex PCR, yet TCRdb's version contains in-frame clones alone and is incomplete. The sample consists of around 690,000 clones, 12% of them appearing once. The sample consisted of naive CD4+ T cells from blood. The source is a man younger than 45 with type 1 diabetes.

As regards this clone: Other DNA sequences in this sample translate to the same CDR3. The genes are TRBV18 and TRBJ2-7; D unresolved. CDR1 is KGHSH, CDR2 LQKENI, per germline. The CDR3 has 12 residues. V lost 0 bases and J lost 4, with 4 bases in between. CDR3 loop: CASSPPGYEQYF. The CDR3 nucleotides read TGTGCCAGCTCACCACCCGGGTACGAGCAGTACTTC. Using reference TRBV18 and TRBJ2-7 for the parts outside the CDR3, the full variable domain is NAGVMQNPRHLVRRRGQEARLRCSPMKGHSHVYWYRQLPEEGLKFMVYLQKENIIDESGMPKERFSAEFPKEGPSILRIQQVVRGDSAAYFCASSPPGYEQYFGPGTRLTVT.

The table lists this clone with a few counts. The rearrangement joins TRBV18 to TRBJ2-7; 8 bases align to TRBD1. CDR1 and CDR2 (germline): KGHSH, LQKENI. J was trimmed by 4 bases and V by 4 bases; bases with no gene match: 15. The CDR3 runs 17 residues. In DNA, the CDR3 is TGTGCCAGCTCACTCCTCGCCCCCGGGACAGGACCATACGAGCAGTACTTC. Its protein is CASSLLAPGTGPYEQYF.

V is TRBV7-2 and J is TRBJ2-2; 7 bases are shared with TRBD1. V lost 5 bases to trimming and J lost 0 bases; unmatched junction nucleotides: 9. This CDR3 has 17 amino acids. CDR1 and CDR2 (germline): SGHTA, FQGNSA. As DNA, the CDR3 is TGTGCCAGCAGCCCCACCGGGACAGCCTCGAACACCGGGGAGCTGTTTTTT. Protein sequence: CASSPTGTASNTGELFF.

This clone was recorded a few times. The chain links TRBV28 to TRBJ1-5; 7 nucleotides align to TRBD1. Germline V gene lookup returns CDR1 MDHEN and CDR2 SYDVKM. V was clipped by 2 bases and J by 5 bases; unmatched bases: 9. The CDR3 length is 16 residues. CDR3 amino acids: CASSLNWPQGDQPQHF. In DNA, the CDR3 is TGTGCCAGCAGTTTAAATTGGCCCCAGGGGGATCAGCCCCAGCATTTT.

This clone was seen only a few times. V and J are TRBV10-3 and TRBJ1-3, with 11 bases that match TRBD1. The V and J ends lost 3 bases and 6 bases, in that order; junction bases with no gene match: 10. In germline, CDR1 is ENHRY, CDR2 SYGVKD. The CDR3 extends over 17 amino acids. The CDR3 sequence: CAISEYASGQGENTIYF. The DNA for the CDR3 is TGTGCCATCAGTGAATACGCATCGGGACAGGGGGAAAACACCATATATTTT.

The V gene is TRBV7-9, the J gene TRBJ2-7; D is unresolved. Deletions cut 0 bases from V and 4 bases from J, with 7 bases between. There are 13 residues in the CDR3. Germline CDR1 SEHNR, CDR2 FQNEAQ (reference sequence). The CDR3 spells CASSLARSYEQYF. The CDR3 coding sequence is TGTGCCAGCAGCTTAGCGAGGTCATACGAGCAGTACTTC.

The V and J genes are TRBV12-5 and TRBJ1-2, with 7 bases identical to TRBD1. Germline V gene lookup returns CDR1 LGHNT and CDR2 FRNRAP. V gave up 6 bases and J gave up 0 bases; unmatched junction bases: 4. CDR3 size: 14 residues. The CDR3 nucleotides are TGTGCTAGTGGGCGGGGACAGCCTAACTATGGCTACACCTTC. Amino acid sequence: CASGRGQPNYGYTF.

The chain carries TRBV10-3 and TRBJ1-5; 10 bases line up with TRBD1. CDR3 length equals 15 residues. V lost 3 bases, J lost 3 bases, and 2 bases stayed unmatched. Per the germline V gene, CDR1 is ENHRY and CDR2 is SYGVKD. Here the CDR3 DNA reads TGTGCCATCAGTGACGGGACAGGGGACAATCAGCCCCAGCATTTT. Translation: CAISDGTGDNQPQHF.

The V gene is TRBV6-6, the J gene TRBJ2-7; D unresolved. The CDR3 has 14 residues. The germline gives CDR1 MNHNY, CDR2 SVGAGI (reference sequence). V shed 6 bases and J shed 4 bases, with 16 bases lying between them. Here the CDR3 reads CASSSPLGGYEQYF. CDR3 in DNA: TGTGCCAGCAGCTCCCCTTTAGGTGGATACGAGCAGTACTTC.

Only one count was recorded for this clone. This chain links TRBV2 with TRBJ1-2, with D unresolved. Trimming removed 6 bases at V and 1 base at J, with 9 bases between. This CDR3 region has 13 residues. Germline assignment: CDR1 SNHLY and CDR2 FYNNEI. In nucleotides, the CDR3 is TGTGCCAGCAGGCTACAGAATAACTATGGCTACACCTTC. Translating it yields CASRLQNNYGYTF.

The CDR3 nucleotides are TGTGCCAGCAGCGTGGGGGAGGACCCTTCCTGGGTTGGTGAAAAACTGTTTTTT. Translated, it gives CASSVGEDPSWVGEKLFF. The genes are TRBV9 and TRBJ1-4; D possibly corresponds to TRBD1 (5 bases). The CDR3 extends over 18 amino acids. Trimming took 2 bases from V and 7 from J, leaving 24 bases between them. Germline loops: CDR1 SGDLS, CDR2 YYNGEE.

There are a few counts of this clone. V usage is TRBV28 and J usage is TRBJ2-7; D is uncertain. V was pared by 6 bases and J by 2 bases, with 8 bases between. The CDR3 has 12 amino acids. From germline, CDR1 is MDHEN and CDR2 SYDVKM. The CDR3, as DNA: TGTGCCAGCAGGTCTGCGACCTACGAGCAGTACTTC. Protein sequence: CASRSATYEQYF.

This rearrangement joins TRBV4-3 to TRBJ1-4, with D possibly matching TRBD1 (6 bases). CDR1 is LGHNA and CDR2 is YSLEER in the germline V gene. This CDR3 has 17 amino acids. The V end was cut by 1 base, the J end by 7 bases, with 19 bases between. CDR3 region: CASSQGRSPGAGEKLFF. In DNA, the CDR3 is TGCGCCAGCAGCCAAGGACGATCCCCGGGGGCAGGTGAAAAACTGTTTTTT.

This clone was recorded a few times. The chain combines TRBV13 with TRBJ2-1; D is ambiguous. This CDR3 is 11 amino acids long. Germline loops: CDR1 PRHDT, CDR2 FYEKMQ (reference sequence). Trimming took off 2 bases at V and 5 bases at J, with 1 base between the two ends. The CDR3 nucleotides are TGTGCCAGCAGCTTAAACAATGAGCAGTTCTTC. Translation: CASSLNNEQFF.

This clone turned up a few times. This chain connects TRBV7-2 to TRBJ2-7; D not certain. CDR1 and CDR2 (germline): SGHTA, FQGNSA. V was pared by 3 bases and J by 3 bases, with 15 bases between. This CDR3 has 15 amino acids. CDR3 region: CASSLSIGLNYEQYF. The CDR3 region has the DNA TGTGCCAGCAGCTTGAGCATCGGGCTGAACTACGAGCAGTACTTC.

The chain carries TRBV2 and TRBJ1-6; no reliable D call. Trimming stripped 1 base from V and 5 bases from J, with 9 bases between. The CDR3 contains 15 residues. Germline assignment: CDR1 SNHLY and CDR2 FYNNEI. The CDR3 loop reads CASSEDAVDNSPLHF. As DNA, the CDR3 is TGTGCCAGCAGTGAAGATGCAGTAGATAATTCACCCCTCCACTTT.

This clone turned up a few times. The chain links TRBV9 to TRBJ2-3; TRBD2 is a possible D gene (6 bases). Germline loops: CDR1 SGDLS, CDR2 YYNGEE. The germline V and J ends were trimmed by 1 base and 0 bases, with 15 bases remaining between them. The CDR3 has 17 amino acids. The CDR3, as DNA: TGTGCCAGCAGCGTATCGCTCGAGCGGGTGAGCACAGATACGCAGTATTTT. The encoded protein is CASSVSLERVSTDTQYF.

This clone occurred a few times. V usage is TRBV4-2 and J usage is TRBJ2-7; D is unresolved. The germline gives CDR1 LGHNA, CDR2 YNFKEQ. CDR3 length: 14 amino acids. The V end was cut by 4 bases, the J end by 2 bases, with 12 bases between. This CDR3 is CASSPDVRTYEQYF. In DNA form, the CDR3 reads TGTGCCAGCAGCCCAGATGTTAGGACCTACGAGCAGTACTTC.

The rearrangement uses TRBV27 and TRBJ1-2, with TRBD1 matching 10 bases. Germline V gene sequence: CDR1 MNHEY, CDR2 SMNVEV (reference sequence). The CDR3 totals 15 residues. J lost 3 bases, V lost 5 bases, and 6 bases had no gene match. Here the CDR3 DNA reads TGTGCCAGCAGTCCACCCGGGACAGGGGACTATGGCTACACCTTC. Amino acid sequence: CASSPPGTGDYGYTF.